The text below deals with one TCR beta chain. Its target antigen remains unknown. Base-call qualities are not available, and no considerably larger clone is one nucleotide away. This specimen's time point label, per the study, means: baseline pretreatment blood. The treatment or condition label of this sample denotes: 15 Gy SBRT to primary tumor, nephrectomy 4 weeks later. To track tumor-enriched clonotypes, serial peripheral blood was sampled from radiation-treated patients at baseline and at 2 weeks and 4 weeks after SBRT. Every patient had renal cell carcinoma of clear cell pathology. Genomic DNA for TCR sequencing was prepared using the QIAamp DNA Blood Mini Kit (Qiagen). Only samples passing all quality control checks were included in the analyses. The sample belongs to a study of radiation and T cells in renal cell carcinoma (dated by TCRdb to the early 2020s). Notes on the research overall: The samples were drawn from a clinical trial, where primary renal cell carcinomas were treated with 15 Gy of stereotactic body radiation therapy and then removed by nephrectomy 4 weeks afterward. TCR beta sequencing covered 50 or so samples in total, comprising approximately 26 tumors and approximately 27 peripheral blood samples. A total of approximately 3,800,000 unique CDR3 nucleotide sequences, encoding 2.7 million or so unique CDR3 amino acid sequences, were found across all 50 or so samples. The investigation overall reported the following: No pretreatment tumor biopsies were available, so the baseline intratumoral presence of clonotypes could not be determined. In blood, the top tumor clonotypes increased from baseline to 2 weeks after radiation and then shrank by 4 weeks, which suggests a temporary expansion of tumor-resident clones. Changes in the blood repertoire were not tracked past 4 weeks after treatment. Effects of radiation dose or scheduling on the TCR repertoire could not be addressed with the single-armed trial design.

TCR beta libraries were generated from genomic DNA with the immunoSEQ kit, following the manufacturer's recommendations. To prepare libraries, a first multiplex PCR with proprietary primers was run, followed by a second PCR that added unique barcodes, and a bead cleanup was done after each round. A kit-provided positive control reaction and a negative control reaction were included in every sample batch. The final libraries were assessed on an Agilent 4200 TapeStation D1000 ScreenTape, pooled by volume, and quantified by qPCR. Sequencing ran on an Illumina NextSeq500 with a MidOutput 150-cycle cartridge, using 156 Read1 and 15 Index1 cycles with kit custom primers. The pooled library was loaded at roughly 1 pM with around 20% PhiX control spiked in. Per the original workflow: The vendor-processed data were analyzed in R, and a clonotype was defined as all T cells that share the same CDR3 nucleotide sequence. In the clone abundance analyses, frequencies in each sample were normalized to that sample's 10,000 most abundant clones. Public T cell clones, which averaged fewer than five per sample, were removed prior to analysis. An abundance difference of at least 32-fold between compartments was the criterion for calling clonotypes tumor-enriched or baseline blood-enriched. A beta-binomial differential abundance model was used to identify clonotypes that were expanded or contracted between blood time points. Tumor-blood repertoire similarity was measured with the Baroni-Urbani and Buser coefficient, and group comparisons used two-tailed Wilcoxon tests in R. Drawn from immuneACCESS, this table holds only the in-frame rearrangements with V and J called that TCRdb kept. Clones are partly lost; checked studies trace under half to an unresolved V gene and leave the rest unexplained. The V and J calls and the clone size are those of that table, but D and trimming were determined from the DNA. The sample data list 120,000 to 150,000 clones, and less than 85% of these were observed just once. Jointly, the top ten make up approximately 20% of the sample.

CDR1 and CDR2, looked up from the germline V gene, are LGHNA and YNFKEQ. Reading from cysteine to phenylalanine, the CDR3 counts 14 amino acids. The only DNA kept is the CDR3, 42 bases in frame from the first base. After removal of 5 bases from V and 5 bases from J, the junction retains 5 bases not matched to a gene. The chain links TRBV4-2 with TRBJ2-5, with 10 middle bases fitting TRBD1. The origin of this receptor is a woman aged 45-60 years with renal cell carcinoma. Sequences were derived from blood, sampled from a patient whose treatment included radiotherapy and nephrectomy. The nucleotide sequence is TGTGCCAGCAGCTCCGGGACAGGGGTGGAGACCCAGTACTTC. This codes for CASSSGTGVETQYF.